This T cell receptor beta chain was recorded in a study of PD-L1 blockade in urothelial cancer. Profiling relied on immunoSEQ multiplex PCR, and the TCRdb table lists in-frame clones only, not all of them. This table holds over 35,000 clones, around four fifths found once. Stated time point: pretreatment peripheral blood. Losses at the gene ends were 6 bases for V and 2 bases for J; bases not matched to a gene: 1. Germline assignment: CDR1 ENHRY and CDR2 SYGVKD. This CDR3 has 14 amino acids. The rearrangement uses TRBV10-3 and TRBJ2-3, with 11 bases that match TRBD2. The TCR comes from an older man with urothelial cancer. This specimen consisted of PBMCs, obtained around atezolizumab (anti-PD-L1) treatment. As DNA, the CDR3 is TGTGCCATCAGGACTAGCGGGATCACAGATACGCAGTATTTT. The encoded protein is CAIRTSGITDTQYF.